This TCR beta chain was profiled in a study of PD-1 blockade in classical Hodgkin lymphoma. Findings and caveats of the study: As was reported, newly diagnosed patients showed lower baseline TCR diversity than healthy donors did.

Clones were read by immunoSEQ multiplex PCR, and TCRdb kept only the in-frame ones, dropping some. This sample has over 25,000 clones, with approximately 94% found just once. Details on this clone: Its antigen is not identified.

Sample time point: newly diagnosed, previously untreated cHL patient sample. Comparators were PBMCs taken from newly diagnosed, untreated classical Hodgkin lymphoma. This clonotype was obtained from a human donor with classical Hodgkin lymphoma. The sample was peripheral blood mononuclear cells (PBMCs).

The DNA for the CDR3 is TGTGCCAGCAGTTTATCCCCGGGAGTTACTTACAATGAGCAGTTCTTC. Translation gives CASSLSPGVTYNEQFF. V gene TRBV27 combines with J gene TRBJ2-1; the D gene is possibly TRBD2 (6 bases). The germline gives CDR1 MNHEY, CDR2 SMNVEV (reference sequence). V was cut by 0 bases and J by 4 bases, with 13 bases left in between. This CDR3 region has 16 residues.